This T cell receptor beta chain is from a study of blood T cell repertoires in COVID-19. For the study at large: Spain, Italy and the United States supplied samples that represented acute and convalescent COVID-19.

This clone was detected only once. Clones were sequenced by immunoSEQ multiplex PCR, and TCRdb holds only the in-frame ones, with some missing. The sample records some 190,000 clones, roughly 90% being singletons. Trimming cost V 3 bases and J 8 bases, with 7 bases left between them. There are 11 residues in the CDR3. Germline lookup yields CDR1 LGHDT and CDR2 YNNKEL (reference sequence). Sequenced input: peripheral blood. The rearrangement joins TRBV3-1 (or the pseudogene TRBV3-2) to TRBJ1-1, with D unresolved. This TCR was sampled from a man between 18 and 29 years old with active or convalescent COVID-19. The CDR3 reads CASSQAGEAFF. The CDR3 DNA sequence: TGTGCCAGCAGCCAGGCGGGGGAAGCTTTCTTT.